The clone carrying this T cell receptor beta chain was observed once. Per the original methods: It was from reference gene primer amplification that nucleated cell counts were estimated. This table comes from immunoSEQ multiplex PCR, and its TCRdb copy is limited to in-frame clones, with some not included. V, J and clone size are taken as reported in that table, and D and trimming were inferred from the DNA itself. The sample holds some 96,000 clones; around four fifths are singletons and the top ten take 13%. This CDR3 comprises 13 residues. V was clipped by 5 bases and J by 16 bases, with 21 bases between them. Germline CDR1 and CDR2: PRHDT and FYEKMQ (reference sequence). The data derive from a study of blood T cell repertoires in COVID-19.

The TCR originated in a man over 45 with active or convalescent COVID-19. What was sequenced was peripheral blood. The V and J genes are TRBV13 and TRBJ2-4, with TRBD2 as a possible D gene (5 bases). The CDR3 DNA reads TGTGCCAGCAGCGCTACTAGAGCAGCGAGATCTTACTTC. Residues: CASSATRAARSYF.